This T cell receptor (beta chain) is from a study of T cells in Graves' hyperthyroidism and ophthalmopathy (dated by TCRdb to between 2017 and 2020). General notes on the study: Peripheral blood samples were taken at initial diagnosis, before any treatment was given. TCR V-J signatures able to tell the groups apart were searched for in a discovery cohort of 100 patients, of whom around 43 had Graves' ophthalmopathy and around 58 had stable Graves' hyperthyroidism. Whether ophthalmopathy could be predicted prospectively was tested in an independent validation cohort made up of under 20 hyperthyroidism patients plus 17 patients who later progressed to ophthalmopathy. The 100 or so discovery patients were randomly split 7:3 into training and test sets. In addition, the study compared T-cell repertoires in thyroid tissue and in blood from five to seven Graves' hyperthyroidism patients. After sampling, hyperthyroidism patients received methimazole starting at 30 mg daily, and ophthalmopathy patients received high-dose intravenous methylprednisolone. According to the paper, TCR Vbeta CDR3 sequencing was carried out on some 130 peripheral blood samples, which came from under 50 ophthalmopathy, 80 or so hyperthyroidism and roughly 17 progressor patients. The study at large found these results: Most expanded thyroid clonotypes (frequency above 0.001) were also found in blood, which suggests that blood repertoires may mirror thyroid immune responses. Sample size was not statistically predetermined, and investigators were not blinded to group allocation. A model built on a 13 V-J signature distinguished ophthalmopathy from stable hyperthyroidism, reaching 87.88% sensitivity and about 81% specificity in cross-validation and 80%/75% in testing. In validation, the model predicted progression to ophthalmopathy a median of approximately 6.3 months before onset, with about 64% sensitivity and nearly 75% specificity.

TCR beta CDR3 regions were amplified from RNA transcripts. The TCR CDR3 was subjected to a first round of RT-PCR using the HTBI primer set and the Qiagen OneStep RT-PCR kit. The libraries were constructed in a second round of multiplex PCR and then size-selected and purified. Sequencing of the libraries was done on an Illumina HiSeq2000 using paired-end 100 bp reads. As for the authors' bioinformatics: SOAPnuke was used to process the raw data, throwing out any read that contained adapters or uncalled bases, had a mean Phred below 15, or lacked an exact constant-primer or identifier match. COPE v1.2.5 was used to merge high-quality paired reads, and clonotypes were defined as unique nucleotide sequences. MiTCR v1.1 was used to align the clonotypes against IMGT TRBV, TRBD and TRBJ reference segments. Analysis was restricted to V-J combinations with a frequency above 0.0001, which covered approximately 99% of repertoires. A TCS score was defined as the ratio between F50 (clonal expansion) and ExV (chaos), using BLOSUM62-based TCRdist between CDR3 peptides within each V-J. Welch's t-statistics and random forest reduced around 520 V-J features to around 14, which were used in a naive Bayes classifier (R e1071). TCRdb reprocessed the public reads (quality trimming at Q25 with fastp, clone calling with MiXCR) and kept in-frame beta chains. All rows with the same CDR3 protein become a single entry with the most common DNA and genes. The V and J calls and clone size are TCRdb's, not the authors'. This sample has fewer than 200,000 distinct CDR3 sequences in its table, and about 9% of those were observed once. Jointly, the top ten make up approximately 20% of the sample.

Hyperthyroidism patients were newly diagnosed, with disease duration under 2 months, and aged 18 to 65 years. Patients with uncontrolled infections, other autoimmune diseases, pregnancy or lactation were excluded. Diagnoses relied on clinical symptoms, serum thyroxine and TRAb, thyroid ultrasound and orbital computed tomography. Blood from progressor patients was collected at the time of first diagnosis with hyperthyroidism, before any ophthalmopathy symptoms had appeared. PBMCs were separated from roughly 10 ml of fresh peripheral blood using Ficoll-Paque density gradient centrifugation. Patients classed as progressors first received a Graves' hyperthyroidism diagnosis and then went on to develop ophthalmopathy during follow-up. Total RNA was extracted with Trizol reagent, and quality was checked on an Agilent 2100 Bioanalyzer. From the cysteine through the phenylalanine, the CDR3 covers 15 amino acids. Left in the record is the CDR3 DNA by itself, 45 bases read in frame from the first base. Trimming accounts for 5 bases at V and 9 bases at J, while the number of junction bases matched to no gene is 12. From the germline V gene (reference sequence), CDR1 is DFQATT and CDR2 is SNEGSKA.

About this clonotype itself: It lacks a known antigen. Base qualities are not recorded, but no much larger clone differs from it by a single base.

Sequencing used blood. This receptor was identified in a woman under 30 with Graves' hyperthyroidism that later progressed to Graves' ophthalmopathy. The sequence is built from TRBV20-1 and TRBJ1-6, with TRBD1 matching 8 junction bases. The CDR3 loop reads CSAVRRGTGFSPLHF. The bases read TGCAGTGCTGTGCGTCGTGGGACAGGCTTTTCACCCCTCCACTTT.